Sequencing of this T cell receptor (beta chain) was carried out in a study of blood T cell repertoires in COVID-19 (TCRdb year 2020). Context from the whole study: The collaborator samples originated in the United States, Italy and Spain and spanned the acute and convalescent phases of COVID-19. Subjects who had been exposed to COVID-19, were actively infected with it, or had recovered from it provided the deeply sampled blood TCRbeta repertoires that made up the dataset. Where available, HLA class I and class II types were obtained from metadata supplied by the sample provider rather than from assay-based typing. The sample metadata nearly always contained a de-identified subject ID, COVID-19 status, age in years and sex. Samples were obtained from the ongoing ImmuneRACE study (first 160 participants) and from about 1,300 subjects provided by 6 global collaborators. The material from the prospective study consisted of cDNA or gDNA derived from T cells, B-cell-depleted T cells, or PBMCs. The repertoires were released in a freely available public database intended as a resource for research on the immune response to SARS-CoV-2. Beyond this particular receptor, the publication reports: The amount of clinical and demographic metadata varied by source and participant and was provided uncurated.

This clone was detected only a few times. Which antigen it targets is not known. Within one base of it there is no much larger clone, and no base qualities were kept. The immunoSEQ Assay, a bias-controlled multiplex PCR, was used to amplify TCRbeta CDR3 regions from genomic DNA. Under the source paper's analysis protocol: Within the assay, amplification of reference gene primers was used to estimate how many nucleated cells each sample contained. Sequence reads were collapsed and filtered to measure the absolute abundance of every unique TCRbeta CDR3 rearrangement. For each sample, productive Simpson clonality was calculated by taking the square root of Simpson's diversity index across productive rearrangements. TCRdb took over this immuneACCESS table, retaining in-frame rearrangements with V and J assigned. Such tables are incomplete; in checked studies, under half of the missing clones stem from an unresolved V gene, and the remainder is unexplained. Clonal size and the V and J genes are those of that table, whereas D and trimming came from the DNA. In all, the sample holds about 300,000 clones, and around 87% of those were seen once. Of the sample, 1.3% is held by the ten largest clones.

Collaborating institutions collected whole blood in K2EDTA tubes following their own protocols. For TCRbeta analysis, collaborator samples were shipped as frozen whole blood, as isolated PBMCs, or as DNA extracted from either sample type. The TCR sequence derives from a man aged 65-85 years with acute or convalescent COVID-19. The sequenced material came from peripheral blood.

This receptor has the CDR3 CASSPNHSGWPDTQYF. In nucleotides, the sequence is TGTGCCAGCAGCCCAAATCATAGCGGGTGGCCAGATACGCAGTATTTT. This chain joins TRBV28 to TRBJ2-3; 7 middle bases align to TRBD2. Including cysteine and phenylalanine, the CDR3 has 16 amino acids. Only the CDR3 DNA stays, 48 bases, in frame from base 1. The V end gives up 6 bases and the J end 4 bases, leaving 13 bases in the junction not matched to a gene. Taken from the germline V gene, the CDR1 and CDR2 loops are MDHEN and SYDVKM.